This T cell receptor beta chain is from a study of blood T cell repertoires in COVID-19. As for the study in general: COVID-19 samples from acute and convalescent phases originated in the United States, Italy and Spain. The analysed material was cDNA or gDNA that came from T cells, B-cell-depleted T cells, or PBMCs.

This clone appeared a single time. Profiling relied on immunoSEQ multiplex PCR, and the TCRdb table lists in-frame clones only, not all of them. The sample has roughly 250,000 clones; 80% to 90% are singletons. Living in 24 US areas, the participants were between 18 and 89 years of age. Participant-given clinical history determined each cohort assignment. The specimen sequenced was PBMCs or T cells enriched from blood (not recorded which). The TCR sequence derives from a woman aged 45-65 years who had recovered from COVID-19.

Here the CDR3 reads CASSLTRRQPQHF. The CDR3 nucleotides are TGTGCCAGCAGTCTCACGAGGCGACAGCCCCAGCATTTT. This chain uses TRBV27 with TRBJ1-5; D unclear. Germline V gives CDR1 MNHEY, CDR2 SMNVEV (reference sequence). CDR3 length: 13 residues. Trimming shortened V by 5 bases and J by 7 bases, and 12 bases separated the two germline ends.